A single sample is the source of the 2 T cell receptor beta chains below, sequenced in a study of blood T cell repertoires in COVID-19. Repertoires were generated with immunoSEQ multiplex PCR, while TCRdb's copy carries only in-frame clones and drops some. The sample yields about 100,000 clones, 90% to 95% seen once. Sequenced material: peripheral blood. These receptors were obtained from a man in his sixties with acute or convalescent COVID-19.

CDR3 region: CASSLGTGGPDTQYF. For the CDR3, the DNA is TGTGCCAGCAGCTTAGGGACAGGGGGCCCAGATACGCAGTATTTT. The chain links TRBV7-2 to TRBJ2-3; 11 nucleotides line up with TRBD1. The CDR3 covers 15 residues. CDR1 and CDR2 from the germline V gene are SGHTA and FQGNSA. V lost 1 base and J lost 4; bases outside the gene matches: 1.

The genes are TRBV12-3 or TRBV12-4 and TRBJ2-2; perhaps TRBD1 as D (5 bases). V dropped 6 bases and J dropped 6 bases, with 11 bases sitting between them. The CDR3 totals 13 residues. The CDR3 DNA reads TGTGCCAGCAGCCAGGGCACAGCCGGGGAGCTGTTTTTT. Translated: CASSQGTAGELFF.